The 5 T cell receptor beta chains listed next were all sequenced from one sample in a study of blood T cell repertoires in COVID-19. Sequencing was performed with immunoSEQ multiplex PCR; in TCRdb, only in-frame clones are kept and a portion is missing. The data contain 42,000 or so clones, around three quarters of them singletons. The sequenced material came from peripheral blood. The receptors were gathered from a man at least 80 years old with acute or convalescent COVID-19.

The genes are TRBV9 and TRBJ2-2, with TRBD2 matching over 7 bases. There are 16 residues in the CDR3. V was clipped by 0 bases and J by 4 bases; unmatched bases: 6. The germline V gene has CDR1 SGDLS and CDR2 YYNGEE. The chain's CDR3 is CASSVGSGAGTGELFF. The CDR3 coding sequence is TGTGCCAGCAGCGTAGGCAGCGGGGCGGGCACCGGGGAGCTGTTTTTT.

This chain connects TRBV28 to TRBJ1-1; 7 bases are shared with TRBD1. The V gene end was trimmed by 6 bases and the J gene end by 5 bases; junction bases not matched to a gene: 9. CDR3 length: 14 residues. CDR1 is MDHEN and CDR2 is SYDVKM in the germline V gene. The CDR3 nucleotides read TGTGCCAGCAGGCTGCTGCAGGGGGGAACTGAAGCTTTCTTT. Translated, it gives CASRLLQGGTEAFF.

This chain's CDR3 is CASSSSLHVEQYF. The CDR3 DNA is TGTGCCAGCAGCTCCTCATTACATGTGGAGCAGTACTTC. The rearrangement joins TRBV11-2 to TRBJ2-7, with D unresolved. V lost 4 bases and J 7 bases, leaving 14 bases between the germline ends. The CDR3 is made up of 13 amino acids. CDR1 and CDR2 (germline): SGHAT, FQNNGV. Full variable domain (missing parts from reference TRBV11-2 and TRBJ2-7): EAGVAQSPRYKIIEKRQSVAFWCNPISGHATLYWYQQILGQGPKLLIQFQNNGVVDDSQLPKDRFSAERLKGVDSTLKIQPAKLEDSAVYLCASSSSLHVEQYFGPGTRLTVT.

The chain joins TRBV3-1 (or the pseudogene TRBV3-2) to TRBJ2-5; the D is unclear. Germline V lookup: CDR1 LGHDT, CDR2 YNNKEL (reference sequence). Trimming shortened V by 1 base and J by 4 bases, and 4 bases separated the two germline ends. CDR3 length: 12 residues. CDR3 protein: CASSQVIETQYF. The CDR3 bases are TGTGCCAGCAGCCAAGTTATAGAGACCCAGTACTTC.

V is TRBV5-1 and J is TRBJ1-1, with a tentative D call TRBD1 (6 bases). CDR1 and CDR2 from the germline V gene are SGHRS and YFSETQ. There are 15 residues in the CDR3. Trimming shortened V by 4 bases and J by 4 bases, and 17 bases separated the two germline ends. The DNA for the CDR3 is TGCGCCAGCAGCACCCAGGGGAATTCGGGCACTGAAGCTTTCTTT. Translation gives CASSTQGNSGTEAFF. Supplemented by reference TRBV5-1 and TRBJ1-1, the full variable domain reads KAGVTQTPRYLIKTRGQQVTLSCSPISGHRSVSWYQQTPGQGLQFLFEYFSETQRNKGNFPGRFSGRQFSNSRSEMNVSTLELGDSALYLCASSTQGNSGTEAFFGQGTRLTVV.